These 14 T cell receptor beta chains share one sample of origin, sequenced in a study of cytomegalovirus exposure and HLA in healthy donors. The PCR ran on 60 Vbeta and 13 Jbeta primers. Assay: immunoSEQ multiplex PCR; the TCRdb copy retains only in-frame clones and omits some. Found here are some 130,000 clones; the top ten clones hold 1.5% to 2%. Sequencing was done on a sample of PBMCs. These TCRs come from a man aged 18 to 35 in good health and CMV-seronegative.

The chain combines TRBV4-2 with TRBJ2-1; TRBD2 matches 10 bases. The CDR3 is 18 residues long. The V gene's germline CDR1 is LGHNA and CDR2 YNFKEQ. J gave up 0 bases and V 1 base, and 6 bases lay outside the gene matches. CDR3 coding DNA: TGTGCCAGCAGCCAAGGGCTAGCGGGAGCCAGCTCCTACAATGAGCAGTTCTTC. Encoded protein: CASSQGLAGASSYNEQFF.

V and J are TRBV6-6 and TRBJ1-2, with 9 bases lining up with TRBD1. The V gene's germline CDR1 is MNHNY and CDR2 SVGAGI (reference sequence). V shed 9 bases and J 9 bases; nucleotides not matched to a gene: 14. The CDR3 totals 14 residues. Written as DNA, the CDR3 is TGTGCCAGTACAGGGGGCGCGGAGGTTAGGAGCTACACCTTC. It yields the protein CASTGGAEVRSYTF.

The rearrangement uses TRBV6-5 and TRBJ2-6; a weak D match, TRBD1 (7 bases). The CDR3 covers 16 residues. V lost 3 bases and J lost 4, with 13 bases in between. CDR1 and CDR2 from the germline V gene are MNHEY and SVGAGI. The CDR3 nucleotides are TGTGCCAGCAGTTATTGGAGGGGGCAAGGGGCCAACGTCCTGACTTTC. It specifies CASSYWRGQGANVLTF.

The V call is TRBV6-5, the J call TRBJ1-4; 9 positions agree with TRBD1. Germline V gives CDR1 MNHEY, CDR2 SVGAGI. V lost 8 bases and J lost 5; bases outside the gene matches: 3. The CDR3 is 13 residues long. The CDR3, as DNA: TGTGCCAGCGGCGGGACAGGGAATGAAAAACTGTTTTTT. It yields the protein CASGGTGNEKLFF.

The CDR3 reads CASSLGTYTEAFF. In nucleotides, the CDR3 is TGCGCCAGCAGCTTGGGCACTTACACTGAAGCTTTCTTT. The V and J genes are TRBV5-1 and TRBJ1-1, with unresolved D. Trimming removed 0 bases at V and 3 bases at J, with 6 bases between. CDR3 size: 13 residues. The germline gives CDR1 SGHRS, CDR2 YFSETQ.

The genes are TRBV7-9 and TRBJ2-3, with unresolved D. The germline V gene encodes CDR1 SEHNR and CDR2 FQNEAQ (reference sequence). The V end was cut by 5 bases, the J end by 0 bases, with 15 bases between. The CDR3 spans 16 residues. CDR3 loop: CASSLPMAESTDTQYF. Written as DNA, the CDR3 is TGTGCCAGCAGCCTTCCGATGGCGGAAAGCACAGATACGCAGTATTTT. The full variable domain, rest sourced from reference TRBV7-9 and TRBJ2-3, is DTGVSQNPRHKITKRGQNVTFRCDPISEHNRLYWYRQTLGQGPEFLTYFQNEAQLEKSRLLSDRFSAERPKGSFSTLEIQRTEQGDSAMYLCASSLPMAESTDTQYFGPGTRLTVL.

DNA for the CDR3: TGTGCCAGCACCCCATCAGCGGGGGCCAGTTTTTACGAGCAGTACTTC. Residues: CASTPSAGASFYEQYF. The chain has TRBV11-2 and TRBJ2-7; 8 bases agree with TRBD2. This CDR3 comprises 16 residues. Per the germline V gene, CDR1 is SGHAT and CDR2 is FQNNGV. Germline trimming cut 7 bases from V and 4 bases from J; bases unmatched to any gene: 15.

The chain has TRBV5-4 and TRBJ2-1, with 15 nucleotides matching TRBD2. Germline V gene lookup returns CDR1 SGHNT and CDR2 YYREEE (reference sequence). The CDR3 is made up of 16 amino acids. V shed 4 bases, J shed 6 bases, and the junction held 5 bases outside the gene matches. The CDR3 coding sequence is TGTGCCAGCAGCGGACTAGCGGGAGGGTTAGGCAATGAGCAGTTCTTC. Translation: CASSGLAGGLGNEQFF.

The rearrangement links TRBV9 to TRBJ2-7; 9 positions match TRBD2. Losses at the gene ends were 4 bases for V and 7 bases for J; bases not matched to a gene: 21. Germline V gives CDR1 SGDLS, CDR2 YYNGEE. The CDR3 runs 18 residues. CDR3 in DNA: TGTGCCAGCAGCCCAGGGGATAGCGGGGGTTCTTATGTAGTAGAGCAGTACTTC. This translates into CASSPGDSGGSYVVEQYF.

The chain is built from TRBV19 and TRBJ2-3; 7 bases fit TRBD1. The germline V gene has CDR1 LNHDA and CDR2 SQIVND (reference sequence). The CDR3 covers 14 residues. The J segment lost 1 base and the V segment lost 7 bases, leaving 5 bases of the junction unmatched. CDR3 DNA sequence: TGTGCCAGTACTAGGGGGCCGGGCACAGATACGCAGTATTTT. Its translation is CASTRGPGTDTQYF.

This chain joins TRBV27 and TRBJ2-5, with TRBD1 matching 10 bases. Matching the DNA end better, TRBJ2-7 makes the J call doubtful. The CDR3 is 14 amino acids. Germline V gene data show CDR1 as MNHEY and CDR2 as SMNVEV (reference sequence). CDR3 bases: TGTGCCAGCAGCGGGACAGGGGACCTCTACGAGCAGTACTTC. Its protein product is CASSGTGDLYEQYF.

V gene TRBV28 combines with J gene TRBJ2-3; perhaps TRBD2 as D (6 bases). Trimming pared 2 bases from V and 3 bases from J, leaving 12 bases between. From germline, CDR1 is MDHEN and CDR2 SYDVKM. The length of the CDR3 is 15 residues. CDR3 protein: CASSLPLGGTDTQYF. The CDR3 DNA reads TGTGCCAGCAGTTTACCCCTTGGGGGGACAGATACGCAGTATTTT.

The chain carries TRBV5-1 and TRBJ2-5; TRBD1 matches 9 bases. The CDR3 has 17 residues. The germline V gene encodes CDR1 SGHRS and CDR2 YFSETQ. The V segment lost 2 bases and the J segment 3 bases; nucleotides outside the gene matches: 11. CDR3 in DNA: TGCGCCAGCAGCTTTGCTTCCGGGACAGGGAACGAAGAGACCCAGTACTTC. Translated: CASSFASGTGNEETQYF.

The chain is built from TRBV4-3 and TRBJ1-1; TRBD1 matches at 8 bases. J was trimmed by 1 base and V by 3 bases; bases with no gene match: 4. This CDR3 comprises 15 residues. Germline CDR1 LGHNA, CDR2 YSLEER. The CDR3 DNA reads TGCGCCAGCAGCCAGCCGGACAGGGAGAACACTGAAGCTTTCTTT. It is translated as CASSQPDRENTEAFF.